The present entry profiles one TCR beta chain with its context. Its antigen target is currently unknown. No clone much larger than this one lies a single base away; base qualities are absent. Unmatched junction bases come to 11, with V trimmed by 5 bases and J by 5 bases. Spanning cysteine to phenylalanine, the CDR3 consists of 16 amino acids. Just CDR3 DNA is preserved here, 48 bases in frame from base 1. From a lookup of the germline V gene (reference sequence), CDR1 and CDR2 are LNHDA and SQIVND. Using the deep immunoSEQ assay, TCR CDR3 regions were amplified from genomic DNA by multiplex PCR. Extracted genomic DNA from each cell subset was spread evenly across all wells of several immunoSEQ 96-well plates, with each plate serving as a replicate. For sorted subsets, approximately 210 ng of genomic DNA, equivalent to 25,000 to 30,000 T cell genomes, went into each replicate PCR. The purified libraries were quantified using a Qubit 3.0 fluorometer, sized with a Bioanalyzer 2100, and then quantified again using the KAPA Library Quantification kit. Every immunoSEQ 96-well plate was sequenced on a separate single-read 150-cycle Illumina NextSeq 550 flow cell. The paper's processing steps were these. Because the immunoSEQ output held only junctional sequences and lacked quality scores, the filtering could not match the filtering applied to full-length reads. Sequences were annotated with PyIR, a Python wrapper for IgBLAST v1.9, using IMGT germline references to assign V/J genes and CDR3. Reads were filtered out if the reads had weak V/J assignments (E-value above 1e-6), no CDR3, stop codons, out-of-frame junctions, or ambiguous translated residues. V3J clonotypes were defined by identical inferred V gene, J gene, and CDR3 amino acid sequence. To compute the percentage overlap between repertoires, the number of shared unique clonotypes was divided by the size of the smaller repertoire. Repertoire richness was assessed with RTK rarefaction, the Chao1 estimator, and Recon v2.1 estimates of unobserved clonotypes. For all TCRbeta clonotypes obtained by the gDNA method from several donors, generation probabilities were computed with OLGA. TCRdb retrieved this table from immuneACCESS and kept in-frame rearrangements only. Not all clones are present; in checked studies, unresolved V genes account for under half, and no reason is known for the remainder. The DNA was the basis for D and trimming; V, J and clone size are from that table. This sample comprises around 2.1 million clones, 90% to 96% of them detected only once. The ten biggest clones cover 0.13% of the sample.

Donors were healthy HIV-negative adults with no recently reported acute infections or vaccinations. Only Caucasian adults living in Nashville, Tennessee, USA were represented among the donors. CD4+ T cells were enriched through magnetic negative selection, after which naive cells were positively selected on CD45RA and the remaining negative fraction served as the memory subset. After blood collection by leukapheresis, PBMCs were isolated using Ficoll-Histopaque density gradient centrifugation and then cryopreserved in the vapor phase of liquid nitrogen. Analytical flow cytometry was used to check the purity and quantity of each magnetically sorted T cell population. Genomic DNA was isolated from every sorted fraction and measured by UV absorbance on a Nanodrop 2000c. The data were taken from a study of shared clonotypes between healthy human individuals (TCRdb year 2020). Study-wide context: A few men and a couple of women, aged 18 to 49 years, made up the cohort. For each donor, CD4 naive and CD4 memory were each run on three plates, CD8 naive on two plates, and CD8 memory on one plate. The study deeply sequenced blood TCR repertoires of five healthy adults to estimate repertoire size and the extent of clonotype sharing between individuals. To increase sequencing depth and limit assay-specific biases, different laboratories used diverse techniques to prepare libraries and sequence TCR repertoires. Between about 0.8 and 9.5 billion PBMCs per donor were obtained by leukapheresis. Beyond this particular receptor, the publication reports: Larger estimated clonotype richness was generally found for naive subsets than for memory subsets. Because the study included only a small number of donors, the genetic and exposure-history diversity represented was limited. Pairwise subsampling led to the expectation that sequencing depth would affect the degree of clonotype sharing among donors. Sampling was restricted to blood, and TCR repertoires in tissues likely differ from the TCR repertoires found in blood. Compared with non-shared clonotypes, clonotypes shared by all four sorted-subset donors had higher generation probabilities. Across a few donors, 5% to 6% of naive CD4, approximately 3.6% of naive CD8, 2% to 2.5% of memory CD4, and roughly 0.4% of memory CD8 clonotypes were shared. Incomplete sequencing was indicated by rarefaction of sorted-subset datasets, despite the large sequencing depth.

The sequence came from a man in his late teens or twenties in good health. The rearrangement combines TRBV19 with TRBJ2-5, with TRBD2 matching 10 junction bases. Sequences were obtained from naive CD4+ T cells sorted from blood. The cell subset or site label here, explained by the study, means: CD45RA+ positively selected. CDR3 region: CASSSPGLASGETQYF. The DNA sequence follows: TGTGCCAGTAGTTCACCGGGACTAGCGAGTGGGGAGACCCAGTACTTC.